This T cell receptor beta chain was identified during a study of blood T cell repertoires in COVID-19. The overall study: The analysed material was cDNA or gDNA that came from T cells, B-cell-depleted T cells, or PBMCs.

The protocol was immunoSEQ multiplex PCR, while the TCRdb copy is restricted to in-frame clones and leaves out a portion. The sample lists some 330,000 clones; about four fifths were seen once. CDR1 is SNHLY and CDR2 is FYNNEI in the germline V gene. Trimming cost V 7 bases and J 4 bases, with 17 bases left between them. The CDR3 is made up of 15 amino acids. V is TRBV2 and J is TRBJ2-1; TRBD2 might be the D (6 bases). The receptor comes from a woman aged 50 to 60 who had recovered from COVID-19. The sample taken for sequencing was PBMCs or T cells enriched from blood (not recorded which). This CDR3 is CASTKRRGEYNEQFF. CDR3 in DNA: TGTGCCAGCACCAAGCGGCGCGGGGAGTACAATGAGCAGTTCTTC.